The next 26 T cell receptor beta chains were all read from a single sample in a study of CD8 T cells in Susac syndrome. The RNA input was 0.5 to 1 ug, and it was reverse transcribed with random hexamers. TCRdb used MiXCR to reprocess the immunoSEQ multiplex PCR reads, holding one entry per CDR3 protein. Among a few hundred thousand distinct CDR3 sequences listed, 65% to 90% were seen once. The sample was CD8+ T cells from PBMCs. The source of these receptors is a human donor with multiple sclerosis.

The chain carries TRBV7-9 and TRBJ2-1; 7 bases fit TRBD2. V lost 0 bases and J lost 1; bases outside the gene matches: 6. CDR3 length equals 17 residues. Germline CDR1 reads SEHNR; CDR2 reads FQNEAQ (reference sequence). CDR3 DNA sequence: TGTGCCAGCAGCTTAGCGGCTAGCGGTCCTTCCTACAATGAGCAGTTCTTC. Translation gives CASSLAASGPSYNEQFF.

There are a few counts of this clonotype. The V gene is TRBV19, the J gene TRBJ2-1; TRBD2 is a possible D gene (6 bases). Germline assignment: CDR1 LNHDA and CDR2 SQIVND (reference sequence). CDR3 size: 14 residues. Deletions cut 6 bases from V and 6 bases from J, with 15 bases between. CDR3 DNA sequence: TGTGCCAGTAGCCTGGACTACCTACCCAATGAGCAGTTCTTC. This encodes CASSLDYLPNEQFF.

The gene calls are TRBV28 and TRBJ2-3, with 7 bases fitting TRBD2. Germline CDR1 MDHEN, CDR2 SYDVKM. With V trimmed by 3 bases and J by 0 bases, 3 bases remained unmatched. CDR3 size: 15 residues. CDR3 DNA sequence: TGTGCCAGCAGTTTGGAAGCGGGAAGCACAGATACGCAGTATTTT. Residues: CASSLEAGSTDTQYF. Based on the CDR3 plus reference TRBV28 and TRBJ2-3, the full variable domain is DVKVTQSSRYLVKRTGEKVFLECVQDMDHENMFWYRQDPGLGLRLIYFSYDVKMKEKGDIPEGYSVSREKKERFSLILESASTNQTSMYLCASSLEAGSTDTQYFGPGTRLTVL.

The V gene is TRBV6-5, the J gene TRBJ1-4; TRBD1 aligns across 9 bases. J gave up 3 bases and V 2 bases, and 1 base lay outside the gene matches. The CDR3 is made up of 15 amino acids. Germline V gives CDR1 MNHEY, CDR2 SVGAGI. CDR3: CASSYGTGSNEKLFF. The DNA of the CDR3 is TGTGCCAGCAGTTACGGGACAGGGTCTAATGAAAAACTGTTTTTT.

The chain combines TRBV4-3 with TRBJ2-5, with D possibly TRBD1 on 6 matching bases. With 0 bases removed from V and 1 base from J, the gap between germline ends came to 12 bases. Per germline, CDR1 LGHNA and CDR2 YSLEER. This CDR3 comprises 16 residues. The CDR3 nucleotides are TGCGCCAGCAGCCAAGAACAGGGTGGGTTCCAAGAGACCCAGTACTTC. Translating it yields CASSQEQGGFQETQYF.

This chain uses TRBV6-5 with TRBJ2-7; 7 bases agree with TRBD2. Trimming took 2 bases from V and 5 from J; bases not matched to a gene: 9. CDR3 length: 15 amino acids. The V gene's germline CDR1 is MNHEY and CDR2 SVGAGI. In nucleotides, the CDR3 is TGTGCCAGCAGTTACCCGGGGAGGGATCAACACGAGCAGTACTTC. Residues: CASSYPGRDQHEQYF.

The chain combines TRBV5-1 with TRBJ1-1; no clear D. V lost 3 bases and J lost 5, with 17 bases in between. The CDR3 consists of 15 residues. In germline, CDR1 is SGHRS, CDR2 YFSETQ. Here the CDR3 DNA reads TGCGCCAGCAGCTCTCCCGACTTGTGGTGGACTGAAGCTTTCTTT. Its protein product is CASSSPDLWWTEAFF.

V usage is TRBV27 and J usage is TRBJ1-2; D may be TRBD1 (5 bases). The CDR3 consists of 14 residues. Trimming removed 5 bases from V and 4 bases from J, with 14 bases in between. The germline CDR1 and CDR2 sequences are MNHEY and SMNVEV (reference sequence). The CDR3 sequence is CASSTPGTSYGYTF. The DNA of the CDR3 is TGTGCCAGCAGTACCCCAGGGACGAGCTATGGCTACACCTTC.

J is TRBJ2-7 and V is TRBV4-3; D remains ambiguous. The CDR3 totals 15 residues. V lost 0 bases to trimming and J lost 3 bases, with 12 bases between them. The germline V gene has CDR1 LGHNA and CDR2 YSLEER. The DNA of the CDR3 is TGCGCCAGCAGCCAAGATAGGAGCTGGATCTACGAGCAGTACTTC. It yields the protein CASSQDRSWIYEQYF.

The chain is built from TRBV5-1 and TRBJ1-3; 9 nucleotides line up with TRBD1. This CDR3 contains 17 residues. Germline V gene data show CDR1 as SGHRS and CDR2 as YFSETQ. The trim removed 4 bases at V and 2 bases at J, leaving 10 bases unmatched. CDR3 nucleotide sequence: TGCGCCAGCAGCCCATGGACAGGGGAGGGCACTGGAAACACCATATATTTT. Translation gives CASSPWTGEGTGNTIYF.

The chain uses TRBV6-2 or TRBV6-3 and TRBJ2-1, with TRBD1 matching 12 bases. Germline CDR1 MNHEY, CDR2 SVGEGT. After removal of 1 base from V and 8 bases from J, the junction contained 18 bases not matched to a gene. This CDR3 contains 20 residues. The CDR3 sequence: CASSYYQGGAGTGGRDEQFF. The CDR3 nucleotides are TGTGCCAGCAGTTACTATCAAGGTGGGGCCGGGACAGGGGGCCGGGATGAGCAGTTCTTC.

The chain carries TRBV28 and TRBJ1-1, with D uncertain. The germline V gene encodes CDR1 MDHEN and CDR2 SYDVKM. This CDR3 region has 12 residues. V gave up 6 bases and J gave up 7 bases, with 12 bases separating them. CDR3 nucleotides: TGTGCCAGCAGCCCCGACACGTTTGAAGCTTTCTTT. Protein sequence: CASSPDTFEAFF.

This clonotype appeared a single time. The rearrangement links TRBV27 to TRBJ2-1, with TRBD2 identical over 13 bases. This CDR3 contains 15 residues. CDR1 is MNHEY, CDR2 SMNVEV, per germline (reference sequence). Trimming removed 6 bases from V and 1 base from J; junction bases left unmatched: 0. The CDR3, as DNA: TGTGCCAGCAGACTAGCGGGAGGGTCCTACAATGAGCAGTTCTTC. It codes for CASRLAGGSYNEQFF.

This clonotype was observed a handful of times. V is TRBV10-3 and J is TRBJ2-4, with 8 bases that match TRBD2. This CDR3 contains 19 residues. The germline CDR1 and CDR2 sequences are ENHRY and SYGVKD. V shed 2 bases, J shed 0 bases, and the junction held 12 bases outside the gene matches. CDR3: CAISEGASGWSLAKNIQYF. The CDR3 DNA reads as TGTGCCATCAGTGAGGGTGCTAGCGGGTGGTCACTAGCCAAAAACATTCAGTACTTC.

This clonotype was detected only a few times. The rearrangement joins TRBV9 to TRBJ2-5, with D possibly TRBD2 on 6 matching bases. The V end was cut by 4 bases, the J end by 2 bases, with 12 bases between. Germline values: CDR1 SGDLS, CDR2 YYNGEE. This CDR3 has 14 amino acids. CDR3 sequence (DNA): TGTGCCAGCAGCCCCTACGGGGGACAAGAGACCCAGTACTTC. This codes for CASSPYGGQETQYF.

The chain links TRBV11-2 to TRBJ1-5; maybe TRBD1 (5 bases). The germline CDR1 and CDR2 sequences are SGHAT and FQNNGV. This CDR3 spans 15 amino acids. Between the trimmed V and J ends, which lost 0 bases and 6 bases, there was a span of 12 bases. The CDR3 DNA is TGTGCCAGCAGCTTAGAACCCGGGGCCAGTCAGCCCCAGCATTTT. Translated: CASSLEPGASQPQHF.

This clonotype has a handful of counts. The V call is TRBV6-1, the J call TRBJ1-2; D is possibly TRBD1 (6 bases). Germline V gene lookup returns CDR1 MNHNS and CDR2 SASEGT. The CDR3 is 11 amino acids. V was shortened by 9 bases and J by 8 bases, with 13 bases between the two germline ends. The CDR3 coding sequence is TGTGCCAGTACACAGGGCGGCGGCTACACCTTC. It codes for CASTQGGGYTF.

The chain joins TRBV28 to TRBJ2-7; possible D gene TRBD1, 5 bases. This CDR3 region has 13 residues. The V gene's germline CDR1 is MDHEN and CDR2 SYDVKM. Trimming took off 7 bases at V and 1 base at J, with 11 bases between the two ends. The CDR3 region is CASTLQGSYEQYF. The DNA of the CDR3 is TGTGCCAGCACTCTTCAGGGATCCTACGAGCAGTACTTC.

As DNA, the CDR3 is TGTGCCAGCAGTTACCCCCTCAAGGGCAATGAGCAGTTCTTC. Amino acid sequence: CASSYPLKGNEQFF. The chain employs TRBV6-2 or TRBV6-3 and TRBJ2-1, with unresolved D. The CDR3 sequence is 14 residues long. From germline, CDR1 is MNHEY and CDR2 SVGEGT. Trimming took off 2 bases at V and 6 bases at J, with 11 bases between the two ends.

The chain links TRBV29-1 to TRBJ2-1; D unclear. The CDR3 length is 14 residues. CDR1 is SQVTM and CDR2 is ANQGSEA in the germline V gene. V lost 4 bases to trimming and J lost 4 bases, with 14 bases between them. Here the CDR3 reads CSVGGGEVYNEQFF. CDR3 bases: TGCAGCGTTGGCGGCGGAGAGGTATACAATGAGCAGTTCTTC.

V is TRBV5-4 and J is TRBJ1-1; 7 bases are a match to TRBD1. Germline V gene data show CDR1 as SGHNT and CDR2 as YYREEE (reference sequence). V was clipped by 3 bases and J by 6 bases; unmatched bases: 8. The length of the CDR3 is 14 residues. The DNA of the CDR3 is TGTGCCAGCAGCTACAGGGGTGGGATCGCTGAAGCTTTCTTT. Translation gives CASSYRGGIAEAFF.

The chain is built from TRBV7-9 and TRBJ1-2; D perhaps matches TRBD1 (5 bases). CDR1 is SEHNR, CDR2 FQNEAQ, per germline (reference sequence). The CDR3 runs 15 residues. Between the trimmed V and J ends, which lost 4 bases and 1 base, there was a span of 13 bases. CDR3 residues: CASSSPGPNNYGYTF. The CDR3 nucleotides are TGTGCCAGCAGCTCACCGGGGCCCAATAACTATGGCTACACCTTC.

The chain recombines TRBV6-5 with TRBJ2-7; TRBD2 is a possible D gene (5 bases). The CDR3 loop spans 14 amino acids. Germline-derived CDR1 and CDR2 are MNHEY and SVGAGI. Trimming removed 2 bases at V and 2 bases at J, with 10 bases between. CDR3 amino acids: CASSYVGATYEQYF. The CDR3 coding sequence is TGTGCCAGCAGTTACGTGGGAGCCACCTACGAGCAGTACTTC.

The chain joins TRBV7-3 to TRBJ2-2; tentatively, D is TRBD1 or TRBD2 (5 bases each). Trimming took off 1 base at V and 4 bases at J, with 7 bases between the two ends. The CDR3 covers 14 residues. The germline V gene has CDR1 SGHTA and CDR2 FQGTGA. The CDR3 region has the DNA TGTGCCAGCAGCTTAATTGGGGGCACCGGGGAGCTGTTTTTT. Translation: CASSLIGGTGELFF.

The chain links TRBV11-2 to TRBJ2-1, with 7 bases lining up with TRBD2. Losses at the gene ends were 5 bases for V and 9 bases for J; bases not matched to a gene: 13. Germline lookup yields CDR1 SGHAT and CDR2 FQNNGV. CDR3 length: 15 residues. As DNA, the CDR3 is TGTGCCAGCAGCCTCGTCTACGGACTAGTCAGTGAGCAGTTCTTC. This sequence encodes CASSLVYGLVSEQFF.

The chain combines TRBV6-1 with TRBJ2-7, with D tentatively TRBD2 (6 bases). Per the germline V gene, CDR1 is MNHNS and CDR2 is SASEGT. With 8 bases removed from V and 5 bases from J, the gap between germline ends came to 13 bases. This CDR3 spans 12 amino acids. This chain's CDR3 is CASWGIADEQYF. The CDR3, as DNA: TGTGCCAGCTGGGGAATAGCGGACGAGCAGTACTTC.